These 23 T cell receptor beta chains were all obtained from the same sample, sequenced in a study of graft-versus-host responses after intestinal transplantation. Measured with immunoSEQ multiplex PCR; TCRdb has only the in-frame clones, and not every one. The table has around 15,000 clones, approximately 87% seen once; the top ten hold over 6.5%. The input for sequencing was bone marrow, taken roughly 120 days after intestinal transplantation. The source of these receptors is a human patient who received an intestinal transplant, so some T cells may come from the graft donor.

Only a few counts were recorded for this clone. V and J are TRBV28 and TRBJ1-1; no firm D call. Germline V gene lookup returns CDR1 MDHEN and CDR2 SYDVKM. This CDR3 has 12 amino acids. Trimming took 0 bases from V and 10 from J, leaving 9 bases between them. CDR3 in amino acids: CASSLWGRGAFF. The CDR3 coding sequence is TGTGCCAGCAGTTTATGGGGTCGAGGAGCTTTCTTT.

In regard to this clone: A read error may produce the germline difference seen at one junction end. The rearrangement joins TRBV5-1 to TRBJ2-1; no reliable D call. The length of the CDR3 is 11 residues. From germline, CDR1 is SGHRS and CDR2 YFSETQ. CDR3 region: CASSFRNEQFF. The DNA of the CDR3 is TGTGCCAGCAGCTTCAGGAATGAGCAGTTCTTC.

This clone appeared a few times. The CDR3 region has the DNA TGTGCCAGCACCTCTCGAGGCGGTTTACTCTACAATGAGCAGTTCTTC. Translated: CASTSRGGLLYNEQFF. This rearrangement joins TRBV7-6 to TRBJ2-1; D unresolved. V lost 7 bases and J lost 3, with 19 bases in between. The germline gives CDR1 SGHVS, CDR2 FNYEAQ. The CDR3 loop spans 16 amino acids. Using reference TRBV7-6 and TRBJ2-1 for the parts outside the CDR3, the full variable domain is GAGVSQSPRYKVTKRGQDVALRCDPISGHVSLYWYRQALGQGPEFLTYFNYEAQQDKSGLPNDRFSAERPEGSISTLTIQRTEQRDSAMYRCASTSRGGLLYNEQFFGPGTRLTVL.

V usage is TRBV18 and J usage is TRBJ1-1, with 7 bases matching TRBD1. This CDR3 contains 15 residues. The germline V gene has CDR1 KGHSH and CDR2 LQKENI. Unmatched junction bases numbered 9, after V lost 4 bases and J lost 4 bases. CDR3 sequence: CASSQRQGWATEAFF. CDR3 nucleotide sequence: TGTGCCAGCTCACAACGACAGGGATGGGCCACTGAAGCTTTCTTT.

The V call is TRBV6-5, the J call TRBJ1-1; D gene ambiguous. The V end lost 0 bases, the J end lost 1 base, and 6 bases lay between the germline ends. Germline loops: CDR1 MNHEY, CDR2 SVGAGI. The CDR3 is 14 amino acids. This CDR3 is CASSYSNRNTEAFF. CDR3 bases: TGTGCCAGCAGTTACTCGAATAGGAACACTGAAGCTTTCTTT.

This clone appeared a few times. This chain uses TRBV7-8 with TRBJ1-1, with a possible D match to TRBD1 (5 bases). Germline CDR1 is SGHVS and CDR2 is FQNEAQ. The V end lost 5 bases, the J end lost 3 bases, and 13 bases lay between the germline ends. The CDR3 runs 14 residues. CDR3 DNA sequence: TGTGCCAGCAGCCTACCTGGGGGGGACACTGAAGCTTTCTTT. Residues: CASSLPGGDTEAFF.

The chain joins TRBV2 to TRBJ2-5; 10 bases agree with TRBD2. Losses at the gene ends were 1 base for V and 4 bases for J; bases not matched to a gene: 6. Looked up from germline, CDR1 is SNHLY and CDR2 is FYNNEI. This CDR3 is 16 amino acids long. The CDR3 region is CASSEGLAGVGETQYF. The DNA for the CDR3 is TGTGCCAGCAGTGAAGGCCTAGCGGGAGTCGGAGAGACCCAGTACTTC.

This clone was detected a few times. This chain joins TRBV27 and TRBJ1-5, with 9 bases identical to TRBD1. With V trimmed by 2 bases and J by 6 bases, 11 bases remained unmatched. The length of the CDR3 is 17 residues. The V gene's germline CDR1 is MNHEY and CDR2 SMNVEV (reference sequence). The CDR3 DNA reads TGTGCCAGCAGTTTAAAGTTACGGGACAGGGTTGGTCAGCCCCAGCATTTT. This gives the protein CASSLKLRDRVGQPQHF.

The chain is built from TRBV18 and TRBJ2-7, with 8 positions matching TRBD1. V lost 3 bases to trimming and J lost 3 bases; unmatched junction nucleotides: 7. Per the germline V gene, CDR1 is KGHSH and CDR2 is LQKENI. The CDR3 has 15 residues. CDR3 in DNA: TGTGCCAGCTCACCTACCGGGACAGGAGGCTACGAGCAGTACTTC. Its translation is CASSPTGTGGYEQYF.

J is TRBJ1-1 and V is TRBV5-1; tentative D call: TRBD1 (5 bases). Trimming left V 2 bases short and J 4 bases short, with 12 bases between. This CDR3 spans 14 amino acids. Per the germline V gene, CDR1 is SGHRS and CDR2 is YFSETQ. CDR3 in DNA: TGCGCCAGCAGCTTTAGGATGAGGGGCACTGAAGCTTTCTTT. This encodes CASSFRMRGTEAFF.

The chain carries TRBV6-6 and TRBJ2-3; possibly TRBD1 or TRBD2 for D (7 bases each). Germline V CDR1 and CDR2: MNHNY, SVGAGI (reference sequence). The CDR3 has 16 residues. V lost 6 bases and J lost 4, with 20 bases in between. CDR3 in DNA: TGTGCCAGCAGCCCAGGGGAGGGGGCACTCTCAGATACGCAGTATTTT. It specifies CASSPGEGALSDTQYF.

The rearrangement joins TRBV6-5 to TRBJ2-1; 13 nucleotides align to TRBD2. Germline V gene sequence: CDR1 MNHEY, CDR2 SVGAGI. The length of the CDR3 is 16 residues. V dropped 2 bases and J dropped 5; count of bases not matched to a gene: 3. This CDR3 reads CASSYGGLAGHNEQFF. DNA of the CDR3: TGTGCCAGCAGTTACGGGGGACTAGCGGGACACAATGAGCAGTTCTTC.

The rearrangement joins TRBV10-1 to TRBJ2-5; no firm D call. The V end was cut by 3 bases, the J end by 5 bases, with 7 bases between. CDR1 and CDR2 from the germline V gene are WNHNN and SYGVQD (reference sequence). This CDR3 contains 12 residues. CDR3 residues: CASSDLGETQYF. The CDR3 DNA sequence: TGCGCCAGCAGTGATTTGGGGGAGACCCAGTACTTC.

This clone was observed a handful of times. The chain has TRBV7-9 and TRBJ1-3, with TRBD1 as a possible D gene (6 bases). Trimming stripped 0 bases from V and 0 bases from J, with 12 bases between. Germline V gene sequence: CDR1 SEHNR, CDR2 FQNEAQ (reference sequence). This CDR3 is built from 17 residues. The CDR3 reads CASSLAVQGYSGNTIYF. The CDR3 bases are TGTGCCAGCAGCTTAGCAGTTCAGGGGTACTCTGGAAACACCATATATTTT.

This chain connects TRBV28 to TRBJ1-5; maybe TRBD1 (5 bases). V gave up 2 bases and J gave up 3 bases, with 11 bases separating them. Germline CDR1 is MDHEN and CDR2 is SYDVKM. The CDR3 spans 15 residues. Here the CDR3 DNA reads TGTGCCAGCAGTTTAGCGGGGGTGTACAATCAGCCCCAGCATTTT. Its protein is CASSLAGVYNQPQHF.

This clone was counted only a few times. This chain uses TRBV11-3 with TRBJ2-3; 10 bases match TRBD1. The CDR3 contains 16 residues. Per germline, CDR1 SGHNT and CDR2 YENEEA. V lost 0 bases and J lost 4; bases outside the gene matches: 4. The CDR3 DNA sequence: TGTGCCAGCAGCTTAGAGGGGGACAGGGGCGCAGATACGCAGTATTTT. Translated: CASSLEGDRGADTQYF.

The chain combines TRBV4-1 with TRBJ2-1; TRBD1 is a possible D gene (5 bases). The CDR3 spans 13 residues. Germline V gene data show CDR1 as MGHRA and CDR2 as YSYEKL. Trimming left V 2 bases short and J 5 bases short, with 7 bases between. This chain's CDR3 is CASSQTGNNEQFF. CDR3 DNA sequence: TGCGCCAGCAGCCAAACAGGAAACAATGAGCAGTTCTTC.

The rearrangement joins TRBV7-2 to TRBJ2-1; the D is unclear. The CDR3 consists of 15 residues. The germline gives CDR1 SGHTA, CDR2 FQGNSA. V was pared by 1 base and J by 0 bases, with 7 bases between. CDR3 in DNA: TGTGCCAGCAGCTTAGGGGGTACCTCCTACAATGAGCAGTTCTTC. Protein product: CASSLGGTSYNEQFF. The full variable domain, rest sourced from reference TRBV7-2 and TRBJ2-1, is GAGVSQSPSNKVTEKGKDVELRCDPISGHTALYWYRQSLGQGLEFLIYFQGNSAPDKSGLPSDRFSAERTGGSVSTLTIQRTQQEDSAVYLCASSLGGTSYNEQFFGPGTRLTVL.

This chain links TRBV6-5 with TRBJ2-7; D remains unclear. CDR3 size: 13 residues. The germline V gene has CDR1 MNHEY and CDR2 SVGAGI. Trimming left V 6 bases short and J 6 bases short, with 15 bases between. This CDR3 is CASSVRRIGEQYF. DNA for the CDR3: TGTGCCAGCAGCGTACGCAGGATCGGCGAGCAGTACTTC.

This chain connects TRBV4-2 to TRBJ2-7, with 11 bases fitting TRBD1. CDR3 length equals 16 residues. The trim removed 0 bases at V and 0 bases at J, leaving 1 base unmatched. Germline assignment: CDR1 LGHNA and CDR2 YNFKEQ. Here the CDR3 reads CASSQDGTGGSYEQYF. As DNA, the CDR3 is TGTGCCAGCAGCCAAGATGGGACAGGGGGCTCCTACGAGCAGTACTTC.

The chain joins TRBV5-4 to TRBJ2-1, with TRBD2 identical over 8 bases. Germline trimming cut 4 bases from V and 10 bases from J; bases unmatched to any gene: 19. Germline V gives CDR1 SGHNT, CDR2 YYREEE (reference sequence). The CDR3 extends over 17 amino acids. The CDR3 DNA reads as TGTGCCAGCAGCCTTATCCCTCGCGATAGCGGGACTGAGGAGCAGTTCTTC. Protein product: CASSLIPRDSGTEEQFF. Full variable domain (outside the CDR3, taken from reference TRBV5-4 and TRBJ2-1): ETGVTQSPTHLIKTRGQQVTLRCSSQSGHNTVSWYQQALGQGPQFIFQYYREEENGRGNFPPRFSGLQFPNYSSELNVNALELDDSALYLCASSLIPRDSGTEEQFFGPGTRLTVL.

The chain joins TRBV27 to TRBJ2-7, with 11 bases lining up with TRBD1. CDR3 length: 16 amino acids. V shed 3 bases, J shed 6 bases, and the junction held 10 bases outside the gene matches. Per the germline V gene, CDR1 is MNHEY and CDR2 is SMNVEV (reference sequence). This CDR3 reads CASSFWTGGDKFEQYF. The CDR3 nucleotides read TGTGCCAGCAGTTTCTGGACAGGGGGCGATAAGTTCGAGCAGTACTTC.

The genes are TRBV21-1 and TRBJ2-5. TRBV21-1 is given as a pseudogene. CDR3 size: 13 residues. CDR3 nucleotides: TGTGCCAGCAGCAAGGGCCCCGAGGTGACCCAGTACTTC. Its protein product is CASSKGPEVTQYF.